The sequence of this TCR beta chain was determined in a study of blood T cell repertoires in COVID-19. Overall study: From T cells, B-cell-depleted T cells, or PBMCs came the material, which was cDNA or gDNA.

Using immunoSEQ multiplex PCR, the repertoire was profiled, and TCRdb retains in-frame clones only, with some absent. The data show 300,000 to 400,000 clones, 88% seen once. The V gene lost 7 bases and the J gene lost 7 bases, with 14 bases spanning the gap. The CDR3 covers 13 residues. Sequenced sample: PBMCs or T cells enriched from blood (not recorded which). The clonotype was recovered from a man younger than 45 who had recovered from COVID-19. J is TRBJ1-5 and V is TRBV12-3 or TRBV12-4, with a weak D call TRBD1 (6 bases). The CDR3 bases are TGTGCCAGCACTGACCCCAGGGGACAGCCCCAGCATTTT. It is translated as CASTDPRGQPQHF.